These T cell receptor beta chains were read from a single sample in a study of cytomegalovirus exposure and HLA in healthy donors. The repertoire was sequenced with immunoSEQ multiplex PCR; TCRdb's copy has only in-frame clones and lacks some. The sample includes around 130,000 clones, approximately 78% of them seen just once. Material: PBMCs. The receptor set was obtained from a man between 40 and 49 years old in good health and CMV-seronegative. The CDR3 runs from the conserved cysteine through the conserved F or W. A D gene is named only where the DNA matches it firmly. Part of the rows lack a size; the others show once, few, many or a class for expanded clones.

j_call d_call v_call clone_size cdr3_aa cdr3_nt
TRBJ2-1 TRBD2 TRBV5-1 NA CASSPLRGEDEQFF TGCGCCAGCAGCCCATTGCGGGGGGAAGATGAGCAGTTCTTC
TRBJ1-4 NA TRBV19 NA CASMETGAWFEKLFF TGTGCCAGTATGGAGACAGGTGCCTGGTTCGAAAAACTGTTTTTT
TRBJ2-7 NA TRBV25-1 NA CASSGVYEQYF TGTGCCAGCAGTGGCGTATACGAGCAGTACTTC
TRBJ1-5 TRBD1 TRBV28 NA CASSYYRGRNQPQHF TGTGCCAGCAGCTACTACAGGGGACGCAATCAGCCCCAGCATTTT
TRBJ2-1 TRBD2 TRBV5-1 NA CASSFGRGFYNEQFF TGCGCCAGCAGCTTTGGGCGGGGGTTCTACAATGAGCAGTTCTTC
TRBJ2-5 TRBD2 TRBV9 NA CASSEGLASQETQYF TGTGCCAGCAGCGAGGGACTAGCATCCCAAGAGACCCAGTACTTC
TRBJ2-1 NA TRBV7-3 NA CASSLTGLALDEQFF TGTGCCAGCAGCTTAACCGGTCTAGCACTCGATGAGCAGTTCTTC
TRBJ1-1 TRBD1 TRBV29-1 NA CSVEARPGQGFTEAFF TGCAGCGTTGAAGCCCGACCGGGACAGGGTTTTACTGAAGCTTTCTTT
TRBJ2-7 TRBD1 TRBV27 NA CASSQGQGPFYEQYF TGTGCCAGCAGCCAAGGACAGGGGCCTTTCTACGAGCAGTACTTC
TRBJ2-7 TRBD2 TRBV10-2 NA CASSAWTSGGVEQYF TGCGCCAGCAGTGCCTGGACTAGCGGGGGAGTCGAGCAGTACTTC
TRBJ1-2 TRBD1 TRBV4-3 NA CASSQDWRRQGHYGYTF TGCGCCAGCAGCCAAGACTGGCGGAGACAGGGCCACTATGGCTACACCTTC
TRBJ2-3 NA TRBV6-5 NA CASSSRQTWGDTQYF TGTGCCAGCAGTTCCCGACAGACGTGGGGCGATACGCAGTATTTT
TRBJ1-5 NA TRBV7-9 NA CASSPPAGPQHF TGTGCCAGCAGCCCCCCGGCGGGGCCCCAGCATTTT
TRBJ2-3 TRBD2 TRBV30 NA CAWSVGSGGALGTDTQYF TGTGCCTGGAGTGTAGGAAGCGGGGGGGCCTTGGGGACAGATACGCAGTATTTT
TRBJ2-2 TRBD2 TRBV30 NA CAWNQRGVGELFF TGTGCCTGGAATCAGCGGGGGGTCGGGGAGCTGTTTTTT
TRBJ2-7 TRBD2 TRBV7-2 NA CASSFGFGRGGREQYF TGTGCCAGCAGCTTTGGGTTTGGGCGGGGGGGCCGCGAGCAGTACTTC
TRBJ1-5 TRBD1 TRBV15 NA CATSRENRGRQPQHF TGTGCCACCAGCAGAGAGAACAGGGGACGTCAGCCCCAGCATTTT
TRBJ2-1 NA TRBV2 NA CASHDPRVLNEQFF TGTGCCAGCCACGACCCCAGGGTGTTGAATGAGCAGTTCTTC
TRBJ2-1 TRBD2 TRBV10-1 NA CASSEGTSGGNEQFF TGCGCCAGCAGTGAAGGGACTAGCGGGGGCAATGAGCAGTTCTTC
TRBJ2-7 TRBD2 TRBV5-4 NA CASSPGGGGAYEQYF TGTGCCAGCAGCCCGGGGGGGGGCGGTGCCTACGAGCAGTACTTC
TRBJ2-7 NA TRBV27 once CASSLSTGTTTYEQYF TGTGCCAGCAGTTTATCCACCGGGACAACCACCTACGAGCAGTACTTC
TRBJ1-2 TRBD1 TRBV10-3 NA CAISGGQGRGYTF TGTGCCATCAGTGGGGGACAGGGAAGAGGCTACACCTTC
TRBJ1-3 NA TRBV25-1 few CASRSNSGNTIYF TGTGCCAGCAGATCCAACTCTGGAAACACCATATATTTT
TRBJ1-2 TRBD1 TRBV18 NA CASSPPRGQGGYTF TGTGCCAGCTCACCACCGAGGGGGCAGGGTGGCTACACCTTC
TRBJ2-5 NA TRBV5-1 NA CASSLGLVDQETQYF TGCGCCAGCAGCTTGGGGCTAGTGGACCAAGAGACCCAGTACTTC
TRBJ2-3 NA TRBV18 NA CASSLTSSTDTQYF TGTGCCAGCTCACTGACATCTAGCACAGATACGCAGTATTTT
TRBJ1-5 NA TRBV7-7 NA CASSLALDQPQHF TGTGCTAGCAGCTTAGCTCTAGATCAGCCCCAGCATTTT
TRBJ2-3 NA TRBV6-6 once CASSPVADTQYF TGTGCCAGCAGTCCGGTAGCAGATACGCAGTATTTT
TRBJ2-5 TRBD2 TRBV27 NA CASRGLAGGWQYF TGTGCCAGCAGAGGACTAGCGGGAGGGTGGCAGTACTTC
TRBJ2-5 TRBD2 TRBV7-9 NA CASSSGTSGGLRTETQYF TGTGCCAGCAGCTCGGGGACTAGCGGGGGGCTAAGAACGGAGACCCAGTACTTC
TRBJ2-3 NA TRBV5-4 NA CASTSGASTDTQYF TGTGCCAGCACCAGCGGTGCTAGCACAGATACGCAGTATTTT
TRBJ1-1 TRBD1 TRBV10-3 NA CAIGTDRGNTEAFF TGTGCCATCGGGACGGACAGGGGAAACACTGAAGCTTTCTTT
TRBJ2-3 NA TRBV27 NA CASSLGGATDTQYF TGTGCCAGCAGTTTAGGTGGGGCCACAGATACGCAGTATTTT
TRBJ2-3 NA TRBV4-2 NA CASSQIVPAGESPYTDTQYF TGTGCCAGCAGCCAAATAGTTCCGGCGGGCGAGTCCCCCTACACAGATACGCAGTATTTT
TRBJ1-3 NA TRBV7-2 NA CASSPRDTRSGNTIYF TGTGCCAGCAGCCCGAGGGACACCCGCTCTGGAAACACCATATATTTT
TRBJ2-1 TRBD2 TRBV5-6 few CASSDMTSLGPLNEQFF TGTGCCAGCAGCGACATGACTAGCCTTGGGCCTCTCAATGAGCAGTTCTTC
TRBJ2-7 NA TRBV11-1 few CASSLAPTSSYEQYF TGTGCCAGCAGCTTAGCCCCGACTAGCTCCTACGAGCAGTACTTC
TRBJ1-2 TRBD1 TRBV6-1 once CASSEALGQALGYTF TGTGCCAGCAGTGAAGCGCTGGGACAGGCACTAGGCTACACCTTC
TRBJ1-6 TRBD1 TRBV19 NA CASSRDDRESSPLHF TGTGCCAGTAGTAGAGACGACAGGGAATCCTCACCCCTCCACTTT
TRBJ2-7 TRBD1 TRBV27 few CASSLLGTGSYEQYF TGTGCCAGCAGTTTACTCGGGACAGGGTCCTACGAGCAGTACTTC
TRBJ2-3 TRBD1 TRBV30 NA CAWTDRGRNTDTQYF TGTGCCTGGACCGACAGGGGGCGCAACACAGATACGCAGTATTTT
TRBJ1-2 NA TRBV11-2 NA CASSLALGGRRYTF TGTGCCAGCAGCTTAGCTCTTGGAGGGAGGCGCTACACCTTC